This TCR beta chain was found in a study of brain T cells in children with intractable seizures. Findings and limits, study-wide: Patients' HCMV serostatus was unknown; virus specificity rests on CDR3 similarity alone.

Sequencing was limited to surgery cases with top T cell transcript signatures in brain tissue. The CDR3 runs to 16 residues. Between the trimmed V and J ends, which lost 3 bases and 2 bases, there was a span of 14 bases. Germline lookup yields CDR1 SGDLS and CDR2 YYNGEE. A remark on this clone: Its cognate antigen is unknown.

Sequencing was performed with immunoSEQ multiplex PCR; in TCRdb, only in-frame clones are kept and a portion is missing. The table lists 70,000 to 85,000 clones, around 91% of them singletons, with 24% in the top ten. The source is a girl between 2 and 10 years old with Rasmussen encephalitis and intractable seizures. This rearrangement joins TRBV9 to TRBJ1-4; no clear D gene. The material was peripheral blood, obtained at surgery. CDR3 in amino acids: CASSAPRAGTNEKLFF. CDR3 nucleotides: TGTGCCAGCAGCGCACCCAGAGCTGGGACTAATGAAAAACTGTTTTTT. The full variable domain, completed using reference TRBV9 and TRBJ1-4, is DSGVTQTPKHLITATGQRVTLRCSPRSGDLSVYWYQQSLDQGLQFLIQYYNGEERAKGNILERFSAQQFPDLHSELNLSSLELGDSALYFCASSAPRAGTNEKLFFGSGTQLSVL.